This T cell receptor beta chain was identified in a study of blood T cell repertoires in COVID-19. Study-level background: The study drew acute and convalescent COVID-19 samples from the United States, Italy and Spain. Nucleic acid was either cDNA or gDNA, and it came from T cells, B-cell-depleted T cells, or PBMCs.

This clone has only a few counts. Authors' analysis steps: Counts of nucleated cells, estimated from reference gene primer amplification, were obtained. Sequencing used immunoSEQ multiplex PCR; TCRdb keeps in-frame clones, though not all of them. That table is the source of V, J and clone size, and D and trimming were worked out from the DNA. The sample shows more than 250,000 clones, around 78% of them seen only once. The CDR3 sequence is 15 residues long. V gave up 2 bases and J gave up 0 bases, with 11 bases separating them. Germline CDR1 MDHEN, CDR2 SYDVKM. This clonotype originated in a man in his 60s who had recovered from COVID-19. Source material: peripheral blood. The chain couples TRBV28 to TRBJ2-7; TRBD1 is a possible D gene (5 bases). CDR3 loop: CASSLRGSVSYEQYF. In DNA, the CDR3 is TGTGCCAGCAGTTTAAGGGGATCGGTCTCCTACGAGCAGTACTTC.